One sample yielded the 32 T cell receptor beta chains listed below, sequenced in a study of blood T cell repertoires in COVID-19. Repertoires were generated with immunoSEQ multiplex PCR, while TCRdb's copy carries only in-frame clones and drops some. The top ten clones hold roughly 3% of a sample with over 200,000 clones, 85% to 90% of them seen once. The sequenced sample was peripheral blood. These receptors all stem from a man aged 30 to 45 with COVID-19, enrolled during active disease.

V and J are TRBV7-3 and TRBJ2-3; D is undetermined. The CDR3 contains 14 residues. Trimming shortened V by 5 bases and J by 0 bases, and 9 bases separated the two germline ends. CDR1 is SGHTA and CDR2 is FQGTGA in the germline V gene. CDR3 amino acids: CASSDSPSTDTQYF. DNA of the CDR3: TGTGCCAGCAGCGACTCCCCGAGCACAGATACGCAGTATTTT. The whole variable domain, filled in from reference TRBV7-3 and TRBJ2-3, reads GAGVSQTPSNKVTEKGKYVELRCDPISGHTALYWYRQSLGQGPEFLIYFQGTGAADDSGLPNDRFFAVRPEGSVSTLKIQRTERGDSAVYLCASSDSPSTDTQYFGPGTRLTVL.

This clone is a singleton in its sample. The V gene is TRBV28, the J gene TRBJ2-1; tentatively, D is TRBD1 (5 bases). Germline CDR1 is MDHEN and CDR2 is SYDVKM. Trimming cost V 7 bases and J 6 bases, with 13 bases left between them. The CDR3 runs 13 residues. CDR3: CASTSRRGNEQFF. CDR3 DNA: TGTGCCAGCACCTCGAGAAGGGGCAATGAGCAGTTCTTC.

V gene TRBV10-3 combines with J gene TRBJ2-7, with TRBD1 identical over 7 bases. J gave up 1 base and V 6 bases, and 9 bases lay outside the gene matches. The germline gives CDR1 ENHRY, CDR2 SYGVKD. This CDR3 spans 15 amino acids. The CDR3 DNA reads as TGTGCCATCAGGGGACCGGGACAGCTATCCTACGAGCAGTACTTC. It translates to CAIRGPGQLSYEQYF.

The chain couples TRBV18 to TRBJ2-1; 10 bases line up with TRBD2. The CDR3 totals 15 residues. Germline values: CDR1 KGHSH, CDR2 LQKENI. V dropped 3 bases and J dropped 7; count of bases not matched to a gene: 6. CDR3 sequence: CASSPLGTSDNEQFF. CDR3 sequence (DNA): TGTGCCAGCTCACCGCTGGGGACTAGCGATAATGAGCAGTTCTTC.

The chain is built from TRBV5-1 and TRBJ1-2; D is ambiguous. With 5 bases removed from V and 4 bases from J, the gap between germline ends came to 15 bases. Germline V lookup: CDR1 SGHRS, CDR2 YFSETQ. The CDR3 covers 14 residues. In nucleotides, the CDR3 is TGCGCCAGCAGGAAGGTGGGAGGAAGCTATGGCTACACCTTC. Translation: CASRKVGGSYGYTF.

This rearrangement joins TRBV25-1 to TRBJ2-3; 11 nucleotides agree with TRBD2. CDR3 length: 14 residues. After removal of 8 bases from V and 2 bases from J, the junction contained 3 bases not matched to a gene. Germline V gives CDR1 MGHDK, CDR2 SYGVNS. The CDR3 here is CASASGGYTDTQYF. Written as DNA, the CDR3 is TGTGCCAGCGCTAGCGGGGGGTACACAGATACGCAGTATTTT.

The V gene is TRBV7-3, the J gene TRBJ1-2; perhaps TRBD1 as D (5 bases). The CDR3 contains 16 residues. Trimming left V 1 base short and J 5 bases short, with 17 bases between. CDR1 SGHTA and CDR2 FQGTGA come from the germline V gene. CDR3 nucleotides: TGTGCCAGCAGCTTAAATCCCGGGACTCTTCGGTATGGCTACACCTTC. This translates into CASSLNPGTLRYGYTF.

CDR3 sequence reads: CASSWPGQILDSNQPQHF. CDR3 DNA sequence: TGTGCCAGTAGTTGGCCGGGACAGATCCTGGATAGCAATCAGCCCCAGCATTTT. The V and J genes are TRBV19 and TRBJ1-5, with 7 positions matching TRBD1. Germline CDR1 is LNHDA and CDR2 is SQIVND (reference sequence). With 5 bases clipped from V and 0 bases from J, the junction kept 13 bases outside the gene matches. This CDR3 has 18 residues.

This chain joins TRBV6-2 or TRBV6-3 and TRBJ2-1, with 15 bases identical to TRBD2. The CDR3 runs 17 residues. Germline CDR1 and CDR2: MNHEY and SVGEGT. Trimming removed 2 bases from V and 9 bases from J; junction bases left unmatched: 8. The DNA for the CDR3 is TGTGCCAGCAGTTACGGACTAGCGGGGGGGCCTTGGGCTGAGCAGTTCTTC. This translates into CASSYGLAGGPWAEQFF.

J is TRBJ2-4 and V is TRBV5-6; TRBD1 might be the D (6 bases). Trimming pared 3 bases from V and 5 bases from J, leaving 12 bases between. The germline V gene has CDR1 SGHDT and CDR2 YYEEEE. CDR3 length equals 14 residues. CDR3 DNA: TGTGCCAGCAGCTCAACAGGGTTAGAAAACATTCAGTACTTC. This gives the protein CASSSTGLENIQYF.

This clone has only one observation. The chain combines TRBV11-1 with TRBJ1-2; weak D call: TRBD1 (5 bases). Looked up from germline, CDR1 is SGHAT and CDR2 is FQDESV (reference sequence). With 5 bases removed from V and 4 bases from J, the gap between germline ends came to 17 bases. CDR3 size: 15 residues. The CDR3 sequence: CASSRAATGGYGYTF. CDR3 nucleotide sequence: TGTGCCAGCAGCCGCGCGGCAACGGGGGGCTATGGCTACACCTTC.

The chain uses TRBV18 and TRBJ2-3; 11 bases fit TRBD2. The V gene's germline CDR1 is KGHSH and CDR2 LQKENI. This CDR3 spans 15 amino acids. V lost 6 bases to trimming and J lost 2 bases; unmatched junction nucleotides: 4. The DNA of the CDR3 is TGTGCCAGCTCTCTACTAGCGGGGGCCACAGATACGCAGTATTTT. Encoded protein: CASSLLAGATDTQYF.

The chain has TRBV25-1 and TRBJ1-6; tentative D call: TRBD1 (5 bases). Germline-derived CDR1 and CDR2 are MGHDK and SYGVNS. The CDR3 length is 15 residues. Deletions cut 1 base from V and 10 bases from J, with 14 bases between. CDR3 DNA sequence: TGTGCCAGCAGTGAATCTGGGCAGGGCGACTCACCCCTCCACTTT. Translation gives CASSESGQGDSPLHF.

In regard to this clone: At the DNA level, this CDR3 is encoded by other sequences in the same sample as well. The chain links TRBV24-1 to TRBJ2-2; 7 nucleotides line up with TRBD1. The junction had 4 bases not matched to a gene; V was cut back by 3 bases and J by 4 bases. Germline lookup yields CDR1 KGHDR and CDR2 SFDVKD. This CDR3 has 15 residues. The CDR3: CATSDPGQSTGELFF. The CDR3 coding sequence is TGTGCCACCAGTGATCCGGGACAGAGCACCGGGGAGCTGTTTTTT.

This clone was detected a few times. This chain links TRBV7-6 with TRBJ1-2; 8 bases fit TRBD1. Germline trimming cut 3 bases from V and 14 bases from J; bases unmatched to any gene: 17. The CDR3 consists of 15 residues. Germline CDR1 and CDR2: SGHVS and FNYEAQ. The DNA for the CDR3 is TGTGCCAGCAGCTTCGGCCCGTGGACAGGGAAGGCAGAGACCTTC. Amino acid sequence: CASSFGPWTGKAETF. The full variable domain, its missing parts supplied by reference TRBV7-6 and TRBJ1-2, is GAGVSQSPRYKVTKRGQDVALRCDPISGHVSLYWYRQALGQGPEFLTYFNYEAQQDKSGLPNDRFSAERPEGSISTLTIQRTEQRDSAMYRCASSFGPWTGKAETFGSGTRLTVV.

The gene calls are TRBV9 and TRBJ2-1, with 9 bases matching TRBD2. This CDR3 region has 17 residues. The trim removed 0 bases at V and 8 bases at J, leaving 12 bases unmatched. Germline lookup yields CDR1 SGDLS and CDR2 YYNGEE. DNA of the CDR3: TGTGCCAGCAGCGTAGAGGCTAGCGGGAAGTGGGGGTATGAGCAGTTCTTC. Protein product: CASSVEASGKWGYEQFF.

J is TRBJ2-2 and V is TRBV6-5; weak D call: TRBD2 (6 bases). V lost 1 base and J lost 6, with 6 bases in between. Germline CDR1 and CDR2: MNHEY and SVGAGI. This CDR3 is 13 amino acids long. CDR3 in amino acids: CASSYWEAGELFF. CDR3 nucleotides: TGTGCCAGCAGTTACTGGGAGGCCGGGGAGCTGTTTTTT.

V gene TRBV27 combines with J gene TRBJ2-2; 13 nucleotides match TRBD2. The junction had 5 bases not matched to a gene; V was cut back by 0 bases and J by 7 bases. The CDR3 loop spans 17 amino acids. Per the germline V gene, CDR1 is MNHEY and CDR2 is SMNVEV (reference sequence). DNA of the CDR3: TGTGCCAGCAGTTTATCAGGACTAGCGGGAGCGGGCGGGGAGCTGTTTTTT. Its translation: CASSLSGLAGAGGELFF.

A note on this clone: This specimen includes other DNA sequences encoding the same CDR3. The chain links TRBV5-1 to TRBJ1-3, with a weak D call TRBD1 (6 bases). Germline V gives CDR1 SGHRS, CDR2 YFSETQ. This CDR3 spans 14 amino acids. V was trimmed by 4 bases and J by 0 bases, leaving 8 bases between them. The CDR3 loop is CASSPQGSGNTIYF. In DNA form, the CDR3 reads TGCGCCAGCAGCCCACAGGGCTCTGGAAACACCATATATTTT.

The chain couples TRBV3-1 (or the pseudogene TRBV3-2) to TRBJ2-3; 9 nucleotides agree with TRBD2. Germline loops: CDR1 LGHDT, CDR2 YNNKEL (reference sequence). V was pared by 1 base and J by 3 bases, with 8 bases of the junction left unmatched. There are 17 residues in the CDR3. The CDR3 nucleotides read TGTGCCAGCAGCCAAGGCGCGGGGGGGCTTCGAACAGATACGCAGTATTTT. Translated: CASSQGAGGLRTDTQYF.

The V call is TRBV7-9, the J call TRBJ1-2, with TRBD1 matching over 7 bases. V lost 6 bases to trimming and J lost 4 bases; unmatched junction nucleotides: 17. Germline V gene sequence: CDR1 SEHNR, CDR2 FQNEAQ (reference sequence). The CDR3 runs to 17 residues. CDR3 residues: CASSLGGTGAATYGYTF. CDR3 nucleotide sequence: TGTGCCAGCAGTCTAGGGGGAACAGGGGCCGCCACCTATGGCTACACCTTC.

The chain links TRBV5-4 to TRBJ1-2; 10 nucleotides match TRBD1. Germline loops: CDR1 SGHNT, CDR2 YYREEE (reference sequence). The CDR3 has 14 residues. After removal of 4 bases from V and 5 bases from J, the junction contained 5 bases not matched to a gene. The CDR3: CASSPRDRGYGYTF. CDR3 DNA: TGTGCCAGCAGCCCTCGGGACAGGGGTTATGGCTACACCTTC.

CDR3 DNA sequence: TGTGCCAGCAGCTCCGGGACAATTTATCAGCCCCAGCATTTT. Translated, it gives CASSSGTIYQPQHF. This sequence joins TRBV7-8 and TRBJ1-5; possible D gene TRBD1, 6 bases. The CDR3 runs 14 residues. The V and J ends lost 4 bases and 5 bases respectively, with 12 bases between them. In germline, CDR1 is SGHVS, CDR2 FQNEAQ.

The genes are TRBV9 and TRBJ1-1; D gene uncertain. Per germline, CDR1 SGDLS and CDR2 YYNGEE. The CDR3 consists of 14 residues. Trimming stripped 3 bases from V and 1 base from J, with 10 bases between. CDR3 bases: TGTGCCAGCAGCGCGACGGGTGGGAACACTGAAGCTTTCTTT. This translates into CASSATGGNTEAFF. Full variable domain (outside the CDR3, taken from reference TRBV9 and TRBJ1-1): DSGVTQTPKHLITATGQRVTLRCSPRSGDLSVYWYQQSLDQGLQFLIQYYNGEERAKGNILERFSAQQFPDLHSELNLSSLELGDSALYFCASSATGGNTEAFFGQGTRLTVV.

This clone was seen once. The chain links TRBV27 to TRBJ1-1; the match to TRBD1 covers 8 bases. The germline gives CDR1 MNHEY, CDR2 SMNVEV (reference sequence). J was trimmed by 7 bases and V by 5 bases; bases with no gene match: 9. This CDR3 spans 14 amino acids. This chain's CDR3 is CASSRSGGTREAFF. CDR3 sequence (DNA): TGTGCCAGCAGTAGATCAGGGGGCACTCGTGAAGCTTTCTTT.

A few counts support this clone. The gene calls are TRBV5-5 and TRBJ2-1, with 7 nucleotides matching TRBD1. J lost 1 base, V lost 4 bases, and 8 bases had no gene match. The CDR3 consists of 16 residues. From germline, CDR1 is SGHKS and CDR2 YYEKEE (reference sequence). CDR3 in amino acids: CASSPPGQRSYNEQFF. The DNA of the CDR3 is TGTGCCAGCAGCCCCCCGGGACAGAGGTCCTACAATGAGCAGTTCTTC.

The rearrangement uses TRBV7-6 and TRBJ2-1; a weak D match, TRBD2 (7 bases). This CDR3 is 15 amino acids long. V was trimmed by 5 bases and J by 4 bases, leaving 15 bases between them. CDR1 is SGHVS and CDR2 is FNYEAQ in the germline V gene. CDR3 sequence (DNA): TGTGCCAGCAGCACTCGGGGGGCCCAGTACAATGAGCAGTTCTTC. Amino acid sequence: CASSTRGAQYNEQFF.

The chain joins TRBV9 to TRBJ1-6; 7 bases align to TRBD1. Germline CDR1 reads SGDLS; CDR2 reads YYNGEE. The J segment lost 7 bases and the V segment lost 0 bases, leaving 1 base of the junction unmatched. The CDR3 is 14 residues long. CDR3 in DNA: TGTGCCAGCAGCGTAGAAGGGGGCAATTCACCCCTCCACTTT. Its translation is CASSVEGGNSPLHF.

J is TRBJ1-6 and V is TRBV18, with D maybe TRBD1 (5 bases). This CDR3 has 15 residues. V lost 3 bases to trimming and J lost 4 bases, with 10 bases between them. Germline CDR1 and CDR2: KGHSH and LQKENI. CDR3: CASSPATGYNSPLHF. DNA of the CDR3: TGTGCCAGCTCACCGGCCACAGGATATAATTCACCCCTCCACTTT.

The rearrangement joins TRBV6-5 to TRBJ2-1, with 11 bases that match TRBD2. V shed 6 bases, J shed 8 bases, and the junction held 9 bases outside the gene matches. Germline V gives CDR1 MNHEY, CDR2 SVGAGI. This CDR3 comprises 15 residues. The CDR3, as DNA: TGTGCCAGCAGGAACCAACTAGCGGGAGACGATGAGCAGTTCTTC. Its protein is CASRNQLAGDDEQFF.

The DNA for the CDR3 is TGTGCCAGCAGCCTAAGAAGTCAGGGGACCTTAAACACTGAAGCTTTCTTT. The encoded protein is CASSLRSQGTLNTEAFF. The genes are TRBV3-1 (or the pseudogene TRBV3-2) and TRBJ1-1, with D possibly TRBD1 on 6 matching bases. V lost 4 bases to trimming and J lost 2 bases, with 20 bases between them. The CDR3 extends over 17 amino acids. In germline, CDR1 is LGHDT, CDR2 YNNKEL (reference sequence).

This sequence joins TRBV25-1 and TRBJ2-7; 10 nucleotides line up with TRBD2. V shed 4 bases, J shed 4 bases, and the junction held 4 bases outside the gene matches. Germline V gene sequence: CDR1 MGHDK, CDR2 SYGVNS. The CDR3 is 14 amino acids. CDR3 in DNA: TGTGCCAGCAGTGCTAGCGGGAGTTTGTACGAGCAGTACTTC. Amino acids: CASSASGSLYEQYF.